What follows are 9 T cell receptor beta chains derived from one specimen sequenced in a study of human T cells and chemical hapten exposure. Time point here: pre-sensitization, week 0. Treatment meaning: therapeutic diphenylcyclopropenone sensitization with weekly scalp DPC. One entry per CDR3 protein results from TCRdb running MiXCR on the RACE reads. The table has around 120,000 distinct CDR3 sequences, roughly 14% seen once. Material: whole blood, obtained in connection with sensitization to the hapten diphenylcyclopropenone (DPC). All receptors come from a woman between 18 and 29 years old with alopecia areata. Some clones in this sample may be carry-over from other donors' samples.

The J gene is TRBJ1-5, the V gene TRBV2; D may be TRBD1 (6 bases). Trimming stripped 10 bases from V and 7 bases from J, with 20 bases between. The CDR3 contains 14 residues. The germline V gene encodes CDR1 SNHLY and CDR2 FYNNEI. CDR3 sequence (DNA): TGTGCCACCTCTCGAGGGGGGGCAGGGCAGCCCCAGCATTTT. It is translated as CATSRGGAGQPQHF.

This clonotype was found many times. The rearrangement links TRBV2 to TRBJ1-2; D gene unclear. Germline V gene sequence: CDR1 SNHLY, CDR2 FYNNEI. This CDR3 has 13 residues. Trimming shortened V by 8 bases and J by 9 bases, and 19 bases separated the two germline ends. The CDR3 coding sequence is TGTGCCAGCGCAAAAGGGCCAGTACCACGCTACACCTTC. The encoded protein is CASAKGPVPRYTF.

In this sample, this clonotype turned up a few times. This rearrangement joins TRBV20-1 to TRBJ1-3, with TRBD1 as a possible D gene (5 bases). Trimming removed 3 bases from V and 4 bases from J, with 10 bases in between. This CDR3 has 13 amino acids. Per the germline V gene, CDR1 is DFQATT and CDR2 is SNEGSKA (reference sequence). CDR3 nucleotide sequence: TGCAGTGCTAGTGGGGCAGACGGAAACACCATATATTTT. It codes for CSASGADGNTIYF.

The rearrangement uses TRBV7-6 and TRBJ1-6; 9 nucleotides match TRBD1. Germline loops: CDR1 SGHVS, CDR2 FNYEAQ. J was trimmed by 10 bases and V by 1 base; bases with no gene match: 17. The length of the CDR3 is 19 residues. The CDR3 region is CASSLGGHRGPQVNSPLHF. The CDR3 DNA reads TGTGCCAGCAGCTTAGGGGGGCACAGGGGGCCGCAAGTCAACTCACCCCTCCACTTT.

This clonotype was detected many times. The V gene is TRBV4-3, the J gene TRBJ1-3; 9 bases agree with TRBD1. The CDR3 consists of 22 residues. J was trimmed by 0 bases and V by 2 bases; bases with no gene match: 20. CDR1 is LGHNA, CDR2 YSLEER, per germline. For the CDR3, the DNA is TGCGCCAGCAGCCAAAAATTCCGGGACAGGGCAGATACTTGGGCCTCTGGAAACACCATATATTTT. It translates to CASSQKFRDRADTWASGNTIYF.

This clonotype has a handful of counts. As DNA, the CDR3 is TGTGCCAGCTCCAACCGGGACAGGGATAATGAGCAGTTCTTC. This codes for CASSNRDRDNEQFF. This chain connects TRBV7-9 to TRBJ2-1; 9 bases agree with TRBD1. The CDR3 loop spans 14 amino acids. Germline CDR1 and CDR2: SEHNR and FQNEAQ (reference sequence). Trimming at V came to 8 bases and at J to 7 bases, leaving 9 bases not matched to a gene.

This clonotype was detected only a few times. The chain couples TRBV4-1 to TRBJ1-5; TRBD1 agrees at 8 bases. With V trimmed by 2 bases and J by 7 bases, 7 bases remained unmatched. Germline V gene data show CDR1 as MGHRA and CDR2 as YSYEKL. The CDR3 is 15 amino acids. CDR3 residues: CASSQPDRGEQPQHF. The CDR3, as DNA: TGCGCCAGCAGCCAACCCGACAGGGGTGAGCAGCCCCAGCATTTT.

This clonotype appeared a few times. The chain carries TRBV7-9 and TRBJ1-5; 8 bases are a match to TRBD1. The CDR3 extends over 15 amino acids. The germline V gene has CDR1 SEHNR and CDR2 FQNEAQ (reference sequence). J was trimmed by 5 bases and V by 7 bases; bases with no gene match: 10. CDR3 nucleotide sequence: TGTGCCAGCACGATAGGCGGGACAGGACATCAGCCCCAGCATTTT. Translating it yields CASTIGGTGHQPQHF. Combining the CDR3 with reference TRBV7-9 and TRBJ1-5 gives the whole variable domain DTGVSQNPRHKITKRGQNVTFRCDPISEHNRLYWYRQTLGQGPEFLTYFQNEAQLEKSRLLSDRFSAERPKGSFSTLEIQRTEQGDSAMYLCASTIGGTGHQPQHFGDGTRLSIL.

The chain combines TRBV28 with TRBJ1-5; D is uncertain. Trimming took off 5 bases at V and 10 bases at J, with 3 bases between the two ends. Germline CDR1 MDHEN, CDR2 SYDVKM. The CDR3 loop spans 9 amino acids. The CDR3 sequence: CASSPPQHF. The CDR3 DNA reads TGTGCCAGCAGTCCCCCCCAGCATTTT.